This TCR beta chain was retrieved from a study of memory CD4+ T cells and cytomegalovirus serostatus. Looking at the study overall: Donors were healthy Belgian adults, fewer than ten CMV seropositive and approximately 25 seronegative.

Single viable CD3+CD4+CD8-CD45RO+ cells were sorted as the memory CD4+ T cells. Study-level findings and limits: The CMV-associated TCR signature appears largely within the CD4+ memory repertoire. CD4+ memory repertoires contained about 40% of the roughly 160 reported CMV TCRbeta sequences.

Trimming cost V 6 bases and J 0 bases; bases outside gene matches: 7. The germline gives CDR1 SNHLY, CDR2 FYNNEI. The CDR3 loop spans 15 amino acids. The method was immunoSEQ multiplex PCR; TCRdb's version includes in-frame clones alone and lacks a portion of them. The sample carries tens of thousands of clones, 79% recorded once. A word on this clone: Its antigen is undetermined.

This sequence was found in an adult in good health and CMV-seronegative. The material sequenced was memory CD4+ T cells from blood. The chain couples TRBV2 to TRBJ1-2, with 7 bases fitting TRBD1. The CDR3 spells CASRPDREANYGYTF. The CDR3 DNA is TGTGCCAGCAGACCCGACAGGGAAGCTAACTATGGCTACACCTTC.